Each of the 25 T cell receptor beta chains below was sequenced from the same sample in a study of T cell repertoires in cytomegalovirus infection. Each CDR3 protein is one row after TCRdb ran MiXCR on the reads. The sample lists a few hundred thousand distinct CDR3 sequences; 26% were seen once. Specimen: PBMCs. The receptors originated from a human donor in good health (CMV status not recorded). Some clones in this sample may be carry-over from other donors' samples.

Many counts were recorded for this clonotype. This rearrangement joins TRBV28 to TRBJ2-1; no firm D call. The CDR3 consists of 12 residues. V was clipped by 3 bases and J by 8 bases, with 8 bases between them. In germline, CDR1 is MDHEN, CDR2 SYDVKM. This chain's CDR3 is CASSFARDEQFF. In DNA, the CDR3 is TGTGCCAGCAGTTTCGCACGCGATGAGCAGTTCTTC.

This clonotype was detected only a few times. This chain connects TRBV28 to TRBJ1-1; D is ambiguous. The germline V gene encodes CDR1 MDHEN and CDR2 SYDVKM. This CDR3 contains 15 residues. V gave up 4 bases and J gave up 8 bases, with 20 bases separating them. The DNA of the CDR3 is TGTGCCAGCAGTTCCCCTGACCTGAGTTGGAAAGAAGCTTTCTTT. This sequence encodes CASSSPDLSWKEAFF.

Ten or more counts support this clonotype. The chain is built from TRBV7-9 and TRBJ1-2, with TRBD1 matching 8 bases. This CDR3 has 14 residues. After removal of 1 base from V and 6 bases from J, the junction contained 4 bases not matched to a gene. The germline V gene encodes CDR1 SEHNR and CDR2 FQNEAQ (reference sequence). The CDR3 loop reads CASSLVSGQDGYTF. The CDR3 nucleotides read TGTGCCAGCAGCTTAGTTTCGGGACAGGATGGCTACACCTTC.

CDR3 in DNA: TGTGCCAGCAGCCCCTGGATAGGACAGGGGGCCCACAATGAGCAGTTCTTC. The encoded protein is CASSPWIGQGAHNEQFF. The V call is TRBV14, the J call TRBJ2-1, with 11 bases aligning to TRBD1. The junction had 10 bases not matched to a gene; V was cut back by 4 bases and J by 5 bases. The CDR3 runs 17 residues. Germline CDR1 reads SGHDN; CDR2 reads FVKESK.

This clonotype was picked up a small number of times. This chain links TRBV19 with TRBJ1-1; 9 bases fit TRBD1. This CDR3 has 15 amino acids. Germline trimming cut 5 bases from V and 1 base from J; bases unmatched to any gene: 5. Looked up from germline, CDR1 is LNHDA and CDR2 is SQIVND (reference sequence). CDR3 sequence (DNA): TGTGCCAGTAGTCCCGGGGACAGGGAGAACACTGAAGCTTTCTTT. Encoded protein: CASSPGDRENTEAFF.

The CDR3 bases are TGTGCCAGCAGCTTACGCGAACCGGCGGGAGGTCTCACAGATACGCAGTATTTT. The encoded protein is CASSLREPAGGLTDTQYF. The chain employs TRBV7-6 and TRBJ2-3; TRBD2 aligns across 8 bases. V was clipped by 2 bases and J by 2 bases; unmatched bases: 12. The CDR3 spans 18 residues. Germline CDR1 SGHVS, CDR2 FNYEAQ.

The V and J genes are TRBV19 and TRBJ1-1; 7 bases line up with TRBD1. Germline V gene sequence: CDR1 LNHDA, CDR2 SQIVND (reference sequence). This CDR3 contains 14 residues. V was pared by 4 bases and J by 1 base, with 3 bases of the junction left unmatched. CDR3 coding DNA: TGTGCCAGTAGTACGGGACAGCGGAACACTGAAGCTTTCTTT. Encoded protein: CASSTGQRNTEAFF.

The V and J genes are TRBV5-6 and TRBJ1-4, with 7 bases lining up with TRBD1. V lost 0 bases to trimming and J lost 5 bases; unmatched junction nucleotides: 10. The germline gives CDR1 SGHDT, CDR2 YYEEEE. The CDR3 runs to 17 residues. In DNA form, the CDR3 reads TGTGCCAGCAGCTTGGAGGGACAGCTCTCCTCGAATGAAAAACTGTTTTTT. This sequence encodes CASSLEGQLSSNEKLFF.

The chain joins TRBV15 to TRBJ2-7, with D tentatively TRBD1 (6 bases). Per germline, CDR1 LNHNV and CDR2 YYDKDF (reference sequence). The CDR3 is 16 residues long. Trimming took off 3 bases at V and 2 bases at J, with 17 bases between the two ends. The CDR3 protein is CATSRYRQAVTYEQYF. The CDR3 DNA is TGTGCCACCAGCAGGTACAGACAGGCAGTAACCTACGAGCAGTACTTC.

The chain uses TRBV29-1 and TRBJ1-5; TRBD1 is a possible D gene (6 bases). Trimming took off 6 bases at V and 0 bases at J, with 12 bases between the two ends. This CDR3 has 14 residues. CDR1 is SQVTM and CDR2 is ANQGSEA in the germline V gene. This CDR3 reads CSVADRNSNQPQHF. The CDR3 region has the DNA TGCAGCGTCGCTGACAGGAATAGCAATCAGCCCCAGCATTTT.

V is TRBV4-3 and J is TRBJ2-5, with D tentatively TRBD2 (6 bases). The germline V gene encodes CDR1 LGHNA and CDR2 YSLEER. V lost 5 bases, J lost 5 bases, and 15 bases lay in between. There are 14 residues in the CDR3. In nucleotides, the CDR3 is TGCGCCAGCAGCGGAAGGGCGGGAACGGAGACCCAGTACTTC. This encodes CASSGRAGTETQYF.

This clonotype was observed a handful of times. The chain has TRBV12-3 or TRBV12-4 and TRBJ2-2; D is perhaps TRBD2 (5 bases). This CDR3 comprises 17 residues. The V gene lost 2 bases and the J gene lost 6 bases, with 19 bases spanning the gap. The CDR3 bases are TGTGCCAGCAGTTTAATCCGGGGTGTAAGGTCCTCCGGGGAGCTGTTTTTT. It yields the protein CASSLIRGVRSSGELFF.

The J gene is TRBJ2-3, the V gene TRBV29-1; 9 bases match TRBD1. With 4 bases clipped from V and 5 bases from J, the junction kept 4 bases outside the gene matches. This CDR3 is built from 13 residues. Germline CDR1 reads SQVTM; CDR2 reads ANQGSEA. The CDR3 DNA is TGCAGCGTTGTCTTGACAGGGGGAGATACGCAGTATTTT. It translates to CSVVLTGGDTQYF.

The J gene is TRBJ2-3, the V gene TRBV6-2 or TRBV6-3; unclear D gene. Germline CDR1 is MNHEY and CDR2 is SVGEGT. The V end lost 0 bases, the J end lost 10 bases, and 8 bases lay between the germline ends. The CDR3 sequence is 12 residues long. The CDR3 here is CASSYSGGPQYF. CDR3 bases: TGTGCCAGCAGTTACTCTGGCGGCCCGCAGTATTTT.

The rearrangement uses TRBV20-1 and TRBJ2-3; 11 positions match TRBD2. The CDR3 contains 14 residues. Germline CDR1 is DFQATT and CDR2 is SNEGSKA (reference sequence). The ends lost 6 bases at V and 1 base at J; junction bases unmatched: 3. Here the CDR3 reads CSAISGRGTDTQYF. The CDR3, as DNA: TGCAGTGCAATTAGCGGGAGGGGCACAGATACGCAGTATTTT.

The chain carries TRBV4-1 and TRBJ2-1; TRBD1 matches at 10 bases. The germline CDR1 and CDR2 sequences are MGHRA and YSYEKL. The CDR3 has 16 amino acids. V was clipped by 3 bases and J by 10 bases; unmatched bases: 12. The CDR3 coding sequence is TGCGCCAGCAGCCATCACCGGGACAGGGGTTTAGAAGAGCAGTTCTTC. Encoded protein: CASSHHRDRGLEEQFF.

This clonotype was recorded at least ten times. The chain links TRBV7-2 to TRBJ2-2; D is unresolved. The germline CDR1 and CDR2 sequences are SGHTA and FQGNSA. This CDR3 region has 14 residues. V lost 5 bases, J lost 4 bases, and 11 bases lay in between. CDR3: CASSPQLFTGELFF. The CDR3 coding sequence is TGTGCCAGCAGCCCTCAATTATTCACCGGGGAGCTGTTTTTT.

This clonotype was counted at least ten times. The rearrangement uses TRBV7-9 and TRBJ1-2, with unresolved D. The CDR3 runs 18 residues. V was clipped by 5 bases and J by 0 bases, with 22 bases between them. From germline, CDR1 is SEHNR and CDR2 FQNEAQ (reference sequence). The CDR3 sequence: CASSPEALTPLPNYGYTF. The CDR3 DNA is TGTGCCAGCAGCCCAGAGGCCCTCACCCCACTACCTAACTATGGCTACACCTTC.

Many counts were recorded for this clonotype. The chain uses TRBV7-2 and TRBJ2-3; 11 bases are shared with TRBD2. V lost 5 bases to trimming and J lost 4 bases; unmatched junction nucleotides: 8. The CDR3 runs to 16 residues. The germline gives CDR1 SGHTA, CDR2 FQGNSA. The CDR3 bases are TGTGCCAGCAGCCCCCGTGGTAGCGGGAGGGCAGATACGCAGTATTTT. As protein: CASSPRGSGRADTQYF.

This clonotype was found once. The chain recombines TRBV25-1 with TRBJ2-5; the D gene is possibly TRBD2 (6 bases). The CDR3 has 15 amino acids. The germline CDR1 and CDR2 sequences are MGHDK and SYGVNS. The V end was cut by 4 bases, the J end by 2 bases, with 14 bases between. CDR3 bases: TGTGCCAGCAGTGCCTACCGGGGGAAGCAAGAGACCCAGTACTTC. Its translation: CASSAYRGKQETQYF.

This clonotype occurred many times. J is TRBJ2-1 and V is TRBV7-8, with 7 bases fitting TRBD2. The V and J ends lost 2 bases and 3 bases, in that order; junction bases with no gene match: 4. The germline V gene encodes CDR1 SGHVS and CDR2 FQNEAQ. CDR3 size: 15 residues. This chain's CDR3 is CASSLLAGLYNEQFF. In DNA, the CDR3 is TGTGCCAGCAGCTTATTAGCGGGCCTCTACAATGAGCAGTTCTTC.

CDR3 in amino acids: CSARDLRGAGNQPQHF. DNA of the CDR3: TGCAGTGCTAGAGATCTAAGGGGCGCAGGCAATCAGCCCCAGCATTTT. The chain employs TRBV20-1 and TRBJ1-5; tentative D call: TRBD1 (5 bases). Trimming pared 0 bases from V and 2 bases from J, leaving 14 bases between. The CDR3 is made up of 16 amino acids. The germline V gene has CDR1 DFQATT and CDR2 SNEGSKA (reference sequence).

The chain is built from TRBV9 and TRBJ2-1; D possibly corresponds to TRBD2 (6 bases). Germline V CDR1 and CDR2: SGDLS, YYNGEE. V was clipped by 3 bases and J by 9 bases, with 10 bases between them. This CDR3 contains 12 residues. The CDR3 bases are TGTGCCAGCAGCGGCCGGGACTCTGAGCAGTTCTTC. This sequence encodes CASSGRDSEQFF.

This clonotype appeared a single time. A read error is possible here, since a much larger clone lies one base away. The V and J genes are TRBV7-2 and TRBJ1-1; no clear D gene. CDR1 and CDR2 (germline): SGHTA, FQGNSA. The CDR3 is 14 residues long. The CDR3 here is CASSFRALNTEALF. The CDR3 DNA sequence: TGTGCCAGCAGCTTTCGGGCCCTGAACACTGAAGCTCTCTTT.

This chain uses TRBV5-4 with TRBJ2-5; 9 positions match TRBD2. From germline, CDR1 is SGHNT and CDR2 YYREEE (reference sequence). This CDR3 spans 17 amino acids. The J segment lost 5 bases and the V segment lost 1 base, leaving 12 bases of the junction unmatched. CDR3 in amino acids: CASSLRFSGRMAETQYF. The CDR3 nucleotides are TGTGCCAGCAGCTTGAGGTTTAGCGGGAGAATGGCTGAGACCCAGTACTTC.